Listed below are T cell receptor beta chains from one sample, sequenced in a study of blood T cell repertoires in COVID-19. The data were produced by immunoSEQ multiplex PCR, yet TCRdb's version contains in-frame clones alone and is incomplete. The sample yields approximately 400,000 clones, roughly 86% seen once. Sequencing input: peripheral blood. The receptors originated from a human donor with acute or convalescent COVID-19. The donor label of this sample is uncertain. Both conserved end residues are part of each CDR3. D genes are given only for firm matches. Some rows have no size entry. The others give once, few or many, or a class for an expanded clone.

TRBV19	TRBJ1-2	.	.	TGTGCCAGTAGTATAGGACAACCTAACTATGGCTACACCTTC	CASSIGQPNYGYTF
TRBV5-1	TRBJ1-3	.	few	TGCGCCAGCAGCCCAATACTCTCTGGAAACACCATATATTTT	CASSPILSGNTIYF
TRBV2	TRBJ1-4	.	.	TGTGCCAGCAGACCTACTGCAACTAATGAAAAACTGTTTTTT	CASRPTATNEKLFF
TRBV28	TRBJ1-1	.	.	TGTGCCAGCAGTCCCAGGCAGGTGCCTTTCTTT	CASSPRQVPFF
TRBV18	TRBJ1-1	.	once	TGTGCCAGCTCACCGTCCAGGGAGGGGTACACTGAAGCTTTCTTT	CASSPSREGYTEAFF
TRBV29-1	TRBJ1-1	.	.	TGCAGCGGAACATACAACACTGAAGCTTTCTTT	CSGTYNTEAFF
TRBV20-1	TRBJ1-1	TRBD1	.	TGCAGTGCTAGTGCCGGGACAGCTGAAGCTTTCTTT	CSASAGTAEAFF
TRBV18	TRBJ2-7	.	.	TGTGCCAGCTCACTCTTACAGGGAAGCTCCTACGAGCAGTACTTC	CASSLLQGSSYEQYF
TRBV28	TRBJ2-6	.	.	TGTGCCAGCAGCCCATCTGGGGCCAACGTCCTGACTTTC	CASSPSGANVLTF
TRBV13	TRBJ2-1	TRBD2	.	TGTGCCAGCAGCCCCCGACCTTTTGTTGCTAGCGGGGGGGGAAATGAGCAGTTCTTC	CASSPRPFVASGGGNEQFF
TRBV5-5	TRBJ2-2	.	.	TGTGCCAGCAGCTTACCAGGCCCTCTGGGCACCGGGGAGCTGTTTTTT	CASSLPGPLGTGELFF
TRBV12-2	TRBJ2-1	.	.	TGTGCAAGTCTGCGGACTAGCGGAGACAGCTCCTACAATGAGCAGTTCTTC	CASLRTSGDSSYNEQFF
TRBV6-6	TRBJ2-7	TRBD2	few	TGTGCCAGCCAGTCTAGCGGGGGAGAATACGAGCAGTACTTC	CASQSSGGEYEQYF
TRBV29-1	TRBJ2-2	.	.	TGCAGCGTTGAGCCTGAGGAAGGGACATGTCAGGAGCTGTTTTTT	CSVEPEEGTCQELFF
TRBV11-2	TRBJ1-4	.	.	TGTGCCAGCAGCCTTCGGACTAGGGAAAAACTGTTTTTT	CASSLRTREKLFF
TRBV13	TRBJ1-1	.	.	TGTGCCAGCAGCTACCTCAGGGTGAACACTGAAGCTTTCTTT	CASSYLRVNTEAFF
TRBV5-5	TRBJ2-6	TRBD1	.	TGTGCCAGCAGTACAACCGGGACAGCGATCTCTGGGGCCAACGTCCTGACTTTC	CASSTTGTAISGANVLTF
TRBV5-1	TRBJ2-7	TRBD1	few	TGCGCCAGCAGCCGACAGGGGGCCTACTCCTACGAGCAGTACTTC	CASSRQGAYSYEQYF
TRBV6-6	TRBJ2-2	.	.	TGTGCCAGCAGTTATGGGACAGGGGAGCTGTTTTTT	CASSYGTGELFF
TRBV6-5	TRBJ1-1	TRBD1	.	TGTGCCAGCAGTACGATACAGGGGGCGGTAACTGAAGCTTTCTTT	CASSTIQGAVTEAFF
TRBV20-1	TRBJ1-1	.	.	TGCAGTGCTTACAGGGTGACTGAAGCTTTCTTT	CSAYRVTEAFF
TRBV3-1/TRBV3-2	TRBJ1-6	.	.	TGTGCCAGCAGCCGAGACAGGCTGAATTCACCCCTCCACTTT	CASSRDRLNSPLHF
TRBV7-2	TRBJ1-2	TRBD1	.	TGTGCCAGCAGCCCGAGGACAGGGGCTAACTATGGCTACACCTTC	CASSPRTGANYGYTF
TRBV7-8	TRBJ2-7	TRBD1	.	TGTGCCAGCAGCTTCAGAGCAGGGGGCCCCTACGAGCAGTACTTC	CASSFRAGGPYEQYF
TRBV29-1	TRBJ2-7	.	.	TGCAGCGTTTTTACTAGGACTGGGCCCGGCGAGCAGTACTTC	CSVFTRTGPGEQYF
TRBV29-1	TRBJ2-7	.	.	TGCAGCGTAGGGGGAGCAGGTACAGGAGGAAAGGCCTACGAGCAGTACTTC	CSVGGAGTGGKAYEQYF
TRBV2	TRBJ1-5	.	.	TGTGCCAGCACCGAGATAGGAGTGAATCAGCCCCAGCATTTT	CASTEIGVNQPQHF
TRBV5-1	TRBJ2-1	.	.	TGCGCCAGCAGCTTGATCGCAACAGTTTACAATGAGCAGTTCTTC	CASSLIATVYNEQFF
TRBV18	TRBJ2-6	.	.	TGTGCCAGCTCCTCCAGCTCTGGGGCCAACGTCCTGACTTTC	CASSSSSGANVLTF